This entry is about one TCR beta chain. These data belong to a study of human T cells and chemical hapten exposure. TCRdb reprocessed the RACE reads via MiXCR and lists one record per CDR3 protein. The sample has about 80,000 distinct CDR3 sequences, approximately 10% seen once. The CDR3 sequence is 17 residues long. V was trimmed by 5 bases and J by 0 bases, leaving 16 bases between them. The V gene's germline CDR1 is SGHTA and CDR2 FQGNSA. Stated time point: patch test 1, 2 weeks after DPC sensitization. Specified treatment: therapeutic diphenylcyclopropenone sensitization with weekly scalp DPC. Patch tests were applied only after blood draws.

The rearrangement uses TRBV7-2 and TRBJ2-2, with D possibly being TRBD2 (5 bases). The TCR originated in a woman aged 50 to 60 with alopecia areata. Some clones in this sample may be carry-over from other donors' samples. The material was whole blood, obtained in connection with sensitization to the hapten diphenylcyclopropenone (DPC). CDR3 bases: TGTGCCAGCAGCCGGGATGGTAGACTGTCGAACACCGGGGAGCTGTTTTTT. It encodes CASSRDGRLSNTGELFF.